This T cell receptor (beta chain) was recorded in a study of CD8 T cells in Susac syndrome. Random hexamers served to reverse transcribe roughly 0.5 to 1 ug RNA. Amplification of TCR beta CDR3 by immunoSEQ multiplex PCR spanned 54 Vbeta and 13 Jbeta. MiXCR, run by TCRdb on the immunoSEQ multiplex PCR reads, gives a single entry per CDR3 protein. The sample has roughly 200,000 distinct CDR3 sequences, roughly 96% seen once. Germline loops: CDR1 LGHDT, CDR2 YNNKEL (reference sequence). V lost 1 base and J 5 bases, leaving 11 bases between the germline ends. This CDR3 has 14 residues. Turning to this clonotype: Its antigen is as yet unknown.

The study sequenced TCR beta in blood CD8+ and CD4+ T cells. TEMRA cells were FACS-enriched, and CD8+ and CD4+ T cells were isolated negatively. Regarding the study as a whole: Acknowledgment was made by the study that its TCR sequencing and HLA analysis involved a relatively small number of individuals.

Sequencing used CD4+ T cells from PBMCs. This chain links TRBV3-1 with TRBJ2-5; no reliable D call. This receptor was taken from a human donor in good health. The CDR3 nucleotides read TGTGCCAGCAGCCAAGGTATGGCCGGGGAGACCCAGTACTTC. Translation gives CASSQGMAGETQYF.